This T cell receptor (beta chain) comes out of a study of blood T cells in healthy people across ages (dated by TCRdb to about 2015). For the wider study: In model experiments, template switching captured roughly one uniquely barcoded TCR beta cDNA molecule for every two T cells. To avoid experimental bias, donors of different ages were randomly spread across the sequencing lanes. The donors were divided into four age groups: young (average around 17 years), middle-aged (about 40), aged (under 70) and long-lived (about 90). Two additional independent replicas of 1 million unique cDNA reads from the same blood draw were analyzed for two donors (one aged 18 to 30 and one aged 80 or older). Using deep sequencing normalized with unique cDNA molecular identifiers, the study measured how TCR beta repertoire diversity changes with age.

The 39 donors, aged about 6 to 90 years, were systemically healthy Caucasian individuals from Russia. Each donor gave ten milliliters of peripheral blood, drawn into EDTA-treated Vacutainer tubes. Ficoll-Paque density-gradient centrifugation was used to isolate PBMCs, with at least 7 million obtained per sample. Trizol reagent was used to extract total RNA from PBMCs, with at least 5.5 micrograms per sample. Naive CD45RAhigh/CD27high T cell percentages were measured by flow cytometry on a PBMC aliquot from every donor. Library generation was performed with 5' RACE. These reads were obtained on an Illumina HiSeq 2500. A second roughly 7 to 11 cycle PCR used a sample-barcoded 5' primer and a J-beta primer mix. Each TCR beta cDNA molecule received a unique molecular identifier from a template-switch 5' adaptor carrying 12 random nucleotides. At least 3 million CDR3-containing paired-end reads were obtained from each sample. First-strand cDNA was synthesized from all RNA with the Mint cDNA synthesis kit, primed by a TRBC-specific oligonucleotide. All cDNA was treated with uracil-DNA glycosylase and then went through a first 18-cycle PCR with the universal primers M1SS and BC2_uni_R. Per the original workflow: Each sample was normalized by randomly selecting 1 million high-quality reads, each carrying a distinct molecular identifier. Reads sharing molecular identifiers were discarded rather than binned into consensus sequences. MiTCR, set to a Q25 quality threshold and the strictest error-elimination algorithm, was used for CDR3 identification, clonotype clustering and error correction. A nonparametric unseen species model with Euler transformation was used to estimate lower-bound total TCR beta diversity. TCRdb reprocessing: public reads trimmed at Q25 with fastp, clones called with MiXCR, in-frame beta chains kept. Entries that share a CDR3 protein sequence are merged under the most common genes and DNA. These V and J calls originate from TCRdb's pipeline instead of the authors' own analysis. This sample has about 1.6 million distinct CDR3 sequences in its table, and almost 35% of those were observed once. Approximately 10% of the sample belongs to the ten largest clones.

Regarding this clonotype: Its antigen has not been determined. It has no much larger one-base neighbor in the sample; base qualities were not kept.

The germline V gene (reference sequence) specifies MNHNY as CDR1 and SVGAGI as CDR2. Trimming removed 6 bases from V and 7 bases from J, leaving 18 bases between the germline ends. From its cysteine to its phenylalanine, the CDR3 spans 15 amino acids. The kept DNA is CDR3 alone, 45 bases in frame from the first base. The study at large found these results: Compared with the aged group, more naive CD4+ T cells, fewer expanded clones and increased TCR diversity were shown by the long-lived group, suggesting age selection. As age increased, observed TCR beta diversity per million T cells dropped in a roughly linear way, and a significant reduction was already evident by age about 36. The CMV infection status of donors was not known, potentially confounding age-related changes in expanded clonotypes. Estimates of total diversity based on one million sequenced T cells were considered lower bounds and underestimates. Since profiling was done on bulk unsorted PBMCs, naive and antigen-experienced compartments could not be conclusively compared. There was a strong correlation between observed TCR beta diversity and the percentage of naive T cells measured by flow cytometry.

The sequence is built from TRBV6-6 and TRBJ1-4, with an unclear D gene assignment. The specimen was blood. This receptor was identified in a woman aged 25 to 39 in good health. The DNA sequence reads TGTGCCAGCAGCCCCCGCCCTGAATGGAGTGAAAAACTGTTTTTT. Its product reads: CASSPRPEWSEKLFF.